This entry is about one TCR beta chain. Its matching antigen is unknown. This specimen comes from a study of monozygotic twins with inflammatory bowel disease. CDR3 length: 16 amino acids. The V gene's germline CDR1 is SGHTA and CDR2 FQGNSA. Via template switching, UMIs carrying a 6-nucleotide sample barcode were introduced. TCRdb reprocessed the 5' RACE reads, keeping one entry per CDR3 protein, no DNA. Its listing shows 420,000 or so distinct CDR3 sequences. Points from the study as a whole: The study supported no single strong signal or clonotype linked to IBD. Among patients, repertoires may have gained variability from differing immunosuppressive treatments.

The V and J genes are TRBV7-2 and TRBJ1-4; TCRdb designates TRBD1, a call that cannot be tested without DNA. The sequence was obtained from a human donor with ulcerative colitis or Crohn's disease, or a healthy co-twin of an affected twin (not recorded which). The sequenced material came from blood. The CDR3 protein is CASSSMHRGGNEKLFF.